The T cell receptor (beta chain) under discussion was sequenced for a study of blood T cell repertoires in COVID-19. Looking at the study overall: The samples span acute and convalescent COVID-19 from the United States, Italy and Spain. PBMCs, B-cell-depleted T cells, or T cells were the source of the cDNA or gDNA that made up the material.

This clone was counted once. The J segment lost 9 bases and the V segment lost 5 bases, leaving 6 bases of the junction unmatched. The CDR3 is 13 residues long. Germline loops: CDR1 LNHDA, CDR2 SQIVND (reference sequence). Authors' methods: By means of reference gene primer amplification, nucleated cell counts were estimated. The protocol was immunoSEQ multiplex PCR, while the TCRdb copy is restricted to in-frame clones and leaves out a portion. V and J calls and clone size are copied from that table; D and trimming were computed from the DNA. Of around 120,000 clones in the sample, approximately 87% were seen once.

The chain couples TRBV19 to TRBJ1-1, with 10 bases lining up with TRBD1. The source material was peripheral blood. The sequence was collected from a man between 65 and 85 years old who had recovered from COVID-19. The CDR3 sequence: CASSPRQGAKAFF. CDR3 in DNA: TGTGCCAGTAGTCCACGACAGGGGGCAAAAGCTTTCTTT.